This T cell receptor (beta chain) was identified during a study of neurological immune-mediated disorders. Study-wide points: Neither clinical nor MRI features showed any association with the multiple sclerosis repertoire cluster, and the authors stated that larger cohorts are needed. Because no CDR3 amino acid sequences were shared across subjects by expanded clones, private repertoires were suggested in all groups.

V was trimmed by 10 bases and J by 0 bases, leaving 7 bases between them. The CDR3 contains 13 residues. Each TCR transcript was tagged with a 10-nucleotide random UMI during 5'RACE. The yield of each sequencing run was over 170 million TCR-beta sequences from 15-18 subjects. TCRdb passed the 5' RACE reads through MiXCR, listing each CDR3 protein once. The sample shows tens of thousands of distinct CDR3 sequences, about 1.8% of them seen only once. This clonotype was detected many times. Its antigen is unidentified. This rearrangement joins TRBV12-3 or TRBV12-4 to TRBJ2-6; D is uncertain. Sequenced sample: PBMCs. This TCR was recovered from a woman between 40 and 50 years old with multiple sclerosis. The CDR3, as DNA: TGTGCCACCAGAAACTCTGGGGCCAACGTCCTGACTTTC. Translation gives CATRNSGANVLTF.